This TCR beta chain appears in the sequencing data of a study of CD8+CD57+ T cells in acquired aplastic anemia. Study-level background: Mean DNA quantity obtained from sorted CD4+ and CD8+ cells was around 2.9 ug. Overall study findings and caveats: Shared by patients and controls, approximately 29 CD8+ CDR3s were abundant in patients.

The length of the CDR3 is 15 residues. Germline CDR1 reads SGHVS; CDR2 reads FQNEAQ. The V end lost 3 bases, the J end lost 16 bases, and 25 bases lay between the germline ends. On this clonotype itself: Antigen unknown.

Patients selected for sequencing had displayed CD8+CD57+ cell expansion by flow cytometry. Among the patients, all had severe acquired aplastic anemia. The template for TCR beta VDJ and CDR3 sequence profiling was genomic DNA. One entry per CDR3 protein results from TCRdb running MiXCR on the reads. The sample yields roughly 250,000 distinct CDR3 sequences, 82% seen once. This chain links TRBV7-8 with TRBJ2-1; D is perhaps TRBD1 or TRBD2 (5 bases each). Sequenced material: sorted CD4+, CD8+, or CD8+CD57+ T cells (not recorded which) from PBMCs. This clonotype originated in a human donor with aplastic anemia. The CDR3 protein is CASSFHPAGAALSFF. The CDR3 coding sequence is TGTGCCAGCAGCTTTCATCCAGCCGGGGCGGCTCTTTCCTTCTTC.